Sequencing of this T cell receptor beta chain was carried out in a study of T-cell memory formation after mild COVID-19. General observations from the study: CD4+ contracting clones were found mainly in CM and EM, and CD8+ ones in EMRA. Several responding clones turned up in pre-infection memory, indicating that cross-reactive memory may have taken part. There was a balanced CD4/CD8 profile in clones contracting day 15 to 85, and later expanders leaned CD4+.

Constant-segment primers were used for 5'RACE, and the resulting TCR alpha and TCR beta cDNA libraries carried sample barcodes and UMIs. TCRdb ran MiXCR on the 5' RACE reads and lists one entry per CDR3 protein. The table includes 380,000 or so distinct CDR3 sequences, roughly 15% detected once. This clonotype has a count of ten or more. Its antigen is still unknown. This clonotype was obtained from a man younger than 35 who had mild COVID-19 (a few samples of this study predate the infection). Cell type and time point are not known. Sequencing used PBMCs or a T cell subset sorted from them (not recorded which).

The CDR3 nucleotides are TGCAGCGTTCGGGGTACCTCCGCAGATACGCAGTATTTT. Its protein product is CSVRGTSADTQYF. V is TRBV29-1 and J is TRBJ2-3; possible D gene TRBD2, 5 bases. Germline assignment: CDR1 SQVTM and CDR2 ANQGSEA. The V end lost 5 bases, the J end lost 4 bases, and 13 bases lay between the germline ends. The CDR3 loop spans 13 amino acids.